This TCR beta chain originates from a study of PD-1 blockade in classical Hodgkin lymphoma. Each patient's relapse followed autologous stem cell transplantation, and brentuximab vedotin exposure varied. A remark on this clone: Its antigen remains unknown.

General study points: Researchers reported that CD4+ TCR diversity, though not CD8+, rose significantly by C4D1.

Sequenced by immunoSEQ multiplex PCR; TCRdb stores in-frame clones only, minus some. Found here are some 150,000 clones, about 78% of them singletons; the top ten hold roughly 10%. Per germline, CDR1 SGHRS and CDR2 YFSETQ. V lost 0 bases and J lost 3; bases outside the gene matches: 2. CDR3 length: 15 residues. The chain joins TRBV5-1 to TRBJ2-2; TRBD1 matches 7 bases. The sequence came from a human donor with classical Hodgkin lymphoma. The material was peripheral blood mononuclear cells (PBMCs), obtained before the second cycle of nivolumab. Here the CDR3 DNA reads TGCGCCAGCAGCTTGGTCACAGGGGACACCGGGGAGCTGTTTTTT. It is translated as CASSLVTGDTGELFF. The whole variable domain, filled in from reference TRBV5-1 and TRBJ2-2, reads KAGVTQTPRYLIKTRGQQVTLSCSPISGHRSVSWYQQTPGQGLQFLFEYFSETQRNKGNFPGRFSGRQFSNSRSEMNVSTLELGDSALYLCASSLVTGDTGELFFGEGSRLTVL.